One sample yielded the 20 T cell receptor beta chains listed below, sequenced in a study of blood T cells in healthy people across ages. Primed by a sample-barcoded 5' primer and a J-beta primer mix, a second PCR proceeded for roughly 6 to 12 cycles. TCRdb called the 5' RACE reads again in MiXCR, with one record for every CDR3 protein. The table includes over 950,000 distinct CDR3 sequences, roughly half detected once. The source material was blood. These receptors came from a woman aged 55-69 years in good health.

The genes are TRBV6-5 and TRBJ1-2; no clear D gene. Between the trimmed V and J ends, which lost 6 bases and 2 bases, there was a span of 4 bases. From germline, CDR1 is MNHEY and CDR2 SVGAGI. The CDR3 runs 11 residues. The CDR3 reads CASRRNYGYTF. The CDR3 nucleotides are TGTGCCAGCAGGCGGAACTATGGCTACACCTTC.

CDR3 DNA: TGCAGTGCTACCAGGGGACTGGGGGCATCGTATGAGCAGTTCTTC. Translation: CSATRGLGASYEQFF. J is TRBJ2-1 and V is TRBV20-1; perhaps D is TRBD1 or TRBD2 (6 bases each). Germline assignment: CDR1 DFQATT and CDR2 SNEGSKA (reference sequence). The CDR3 loop spans 15 amino acids. Trimming took off 4 bases at V and 8 bases at J, with 21 bases between the two ends.

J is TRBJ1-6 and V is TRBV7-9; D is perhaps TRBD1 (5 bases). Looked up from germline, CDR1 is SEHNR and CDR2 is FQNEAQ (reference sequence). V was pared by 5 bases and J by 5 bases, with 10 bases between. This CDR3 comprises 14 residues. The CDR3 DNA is TGTGCCAGCAGCCGGTCGACAGATAATTCACCCCTCCACTTT. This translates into CASSRSTDNSPLHF.

CDR3 amino acids: CASRSPELAKNIQYF. CDR3 DNA: TGTGCCAGCAGGTCTCCGGAGCTAGCCAAAAACATTCAGTACTTC. The rearrangement uses TRBV12-3 or TRBV12-4 and TRBJ2-4; D is undetermined. Trimming removed 6 bases from V and 0 bases from J, with 12 bases in between. The CDR3 runs to 15 residues.

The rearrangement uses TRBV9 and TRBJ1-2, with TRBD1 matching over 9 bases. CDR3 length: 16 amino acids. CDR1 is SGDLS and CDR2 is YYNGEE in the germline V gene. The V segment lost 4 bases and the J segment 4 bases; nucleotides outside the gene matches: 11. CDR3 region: CASSLAGTGLPYGYTF. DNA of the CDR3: TGTGCCAGCAGCCTAGCGGGGACAGGGCTTCCCTATGGCTACACCTTC.

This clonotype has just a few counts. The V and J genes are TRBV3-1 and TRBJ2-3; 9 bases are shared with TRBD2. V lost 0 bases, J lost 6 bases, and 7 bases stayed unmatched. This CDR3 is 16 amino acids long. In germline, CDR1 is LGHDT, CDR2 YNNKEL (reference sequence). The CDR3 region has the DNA TGTGCCAGCAGCCAAGAGTCAGCGGGAGGAATTGATACGCAGTATTTT. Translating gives CASSQESAGGIDTQYF.

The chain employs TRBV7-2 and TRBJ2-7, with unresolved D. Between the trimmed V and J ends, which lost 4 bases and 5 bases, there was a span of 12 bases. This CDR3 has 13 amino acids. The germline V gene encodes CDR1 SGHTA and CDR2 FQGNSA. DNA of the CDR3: TGTGCCAGCAGCTCCCCTGGGCCGAACGAGCAGTACTTC. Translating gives CASSSPGPNEQYF.

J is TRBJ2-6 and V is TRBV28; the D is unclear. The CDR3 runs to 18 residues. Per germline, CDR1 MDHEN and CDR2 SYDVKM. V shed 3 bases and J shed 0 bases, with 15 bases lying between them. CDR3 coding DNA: TGTGCCAGCAGTTTTATAGACATCCAACCCTCTGGGGCCAACGTCCTGACTTTC. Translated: CASSFIDIQPSGANVLTF.

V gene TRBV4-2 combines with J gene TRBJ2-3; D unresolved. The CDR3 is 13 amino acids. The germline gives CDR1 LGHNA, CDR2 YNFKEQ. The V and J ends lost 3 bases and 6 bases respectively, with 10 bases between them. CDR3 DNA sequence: TGTGCCAGCAGCCAGTCATTACTGGATACGCAGTATTTT. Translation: CASSQSLLDTQYF.

The CDR3 reads CASRPHREGGSYEQYF. CDR3 in DNA: TGTGCCAGCAGACCCCATAGGGAGGGTGGGTCCTACGAGCAGTACTTC. The chain recombines TRBV27 with TRBJ2-7; 7 positions match TRBD2. Germline CDR1 is MNHEY and CDR2 is SMNVEV (reference sequence). This CDR3 has 16 residues. Germline trimming cut 6 bases from V and 1 base from J; bases unmatched to any gene: 12.

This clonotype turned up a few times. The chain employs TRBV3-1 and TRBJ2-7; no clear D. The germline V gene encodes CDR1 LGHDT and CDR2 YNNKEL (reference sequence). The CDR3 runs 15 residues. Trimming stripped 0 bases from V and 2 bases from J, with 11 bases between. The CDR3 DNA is TGTGCCAGCAGCCAAGATCCAGTGAGGACCTACGAGCAGTACTTC. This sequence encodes CASSQDPVRTYEQYF.

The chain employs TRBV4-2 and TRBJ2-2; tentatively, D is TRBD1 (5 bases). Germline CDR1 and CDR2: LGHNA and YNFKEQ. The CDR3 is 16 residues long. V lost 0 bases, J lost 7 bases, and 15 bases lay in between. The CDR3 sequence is CASSQDLSGLIGELFF. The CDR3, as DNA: TGTGCCAGCAGCCAAGATTTGTCAGGGTTGATCGGGGAGCTGTTTTTT.

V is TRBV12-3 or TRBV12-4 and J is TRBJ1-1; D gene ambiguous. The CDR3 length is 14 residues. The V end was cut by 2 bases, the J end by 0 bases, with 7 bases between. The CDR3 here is CASSLRLVNTEAFF. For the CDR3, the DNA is TGTGCCAGCAGTTTAAGGCTTGTGAACACTGAAGCTTTCTTT.

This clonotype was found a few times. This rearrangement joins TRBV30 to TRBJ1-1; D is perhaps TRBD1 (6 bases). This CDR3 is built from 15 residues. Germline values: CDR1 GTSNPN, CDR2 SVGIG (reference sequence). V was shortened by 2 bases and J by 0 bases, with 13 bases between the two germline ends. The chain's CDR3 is CAWSPTGHMNTEAFF. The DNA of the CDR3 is TGTGCCTGGAGTCCAACGGGACACATGAACACTGAAGCTTTCTTT. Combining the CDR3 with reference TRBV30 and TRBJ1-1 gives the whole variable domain SQTIHQWPATLVQPVGSPLSLECTVEGTSNPNLYWYRQAAGRGLQLLFYSVGIGQISSEVPQNLSASRPQDRQFILSSKKLLLSDSGFYLCAWSPTGHMNTEAFFGQGTRLTVV.

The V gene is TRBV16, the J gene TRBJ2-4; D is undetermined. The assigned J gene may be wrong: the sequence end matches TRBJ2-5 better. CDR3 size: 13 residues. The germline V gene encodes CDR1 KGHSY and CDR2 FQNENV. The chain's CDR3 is CASSQSTSETQYF. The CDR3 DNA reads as TGTGCCAGCAGCCAATCAACCTCCGAGACCCAGTACTTC.

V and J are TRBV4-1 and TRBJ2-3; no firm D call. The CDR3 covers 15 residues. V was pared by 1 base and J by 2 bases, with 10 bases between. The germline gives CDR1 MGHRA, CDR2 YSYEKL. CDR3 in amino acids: CASSQAVRNTDTQYF. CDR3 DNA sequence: TGCGCCAGCAGCCAAGCGGTCCGAAACACAGATACGCAGTATTTT.

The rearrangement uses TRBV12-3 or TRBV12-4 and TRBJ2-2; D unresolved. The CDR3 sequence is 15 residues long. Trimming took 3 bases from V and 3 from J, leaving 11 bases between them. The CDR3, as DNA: TGTGCCAGCAGTTTGTTGATTTCGGACACCGGGGAGCTGTTTTTT. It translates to CASSLLISDTGELFF.

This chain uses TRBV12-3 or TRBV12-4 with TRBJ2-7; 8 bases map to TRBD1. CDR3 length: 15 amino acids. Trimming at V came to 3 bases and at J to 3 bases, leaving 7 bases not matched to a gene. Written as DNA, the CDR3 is TGTGCCAGCAGTTTCGCCGACAGGGGCGTCTACGAGCAGTACTTC. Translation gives CASSFADRGVYEQYF.

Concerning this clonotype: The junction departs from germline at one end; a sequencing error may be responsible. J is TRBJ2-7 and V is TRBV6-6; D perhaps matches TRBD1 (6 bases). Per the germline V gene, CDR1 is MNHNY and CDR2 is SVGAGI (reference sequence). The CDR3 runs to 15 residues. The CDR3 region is CGSTGSIGDNNEQYF. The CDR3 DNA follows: TGTGGCAGCACGGGGAGTATAGGGGACAATAATGAGCAGTACTTC.

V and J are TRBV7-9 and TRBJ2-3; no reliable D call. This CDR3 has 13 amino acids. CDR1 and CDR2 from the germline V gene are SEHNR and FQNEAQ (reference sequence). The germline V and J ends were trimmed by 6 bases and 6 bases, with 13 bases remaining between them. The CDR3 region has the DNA TGTGCCAGCAGGGGTTTTGGTGCGGATACGCAGTATTTT. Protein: CASRGFGADTQYF.